The rows below give T cell receptor beta chains drawn from one sample of a study of CD8+ T cells in alopecia areata. The assay was immunoSEQ multiplex PCR, and TCRdb's table has in-frame clones only and misses some. The sample yields some 100,000 clones, roughly two fifths seen once. Sequenced sample: CD4+ T cells sorted from blood. These receptor sequences come from a human donor with alopecia areata. Both conserved end residues are part of each CDR3. D genes are given only for firm matches. Clone size is given for some rows only: seen once, a few or many times, or a class if the clone is expanded.

V	D	J	size	DNA	CDR3
TRBV30	-	TRBJ2-3	-	TGTGCCTGGAACCGGGACCTCGGGGGCACAGATACGCAGTATTTT	CAWNRDLGGTDTQYF
TRBV18	-	TRBJ2-2	many	TGTGCCAGCTCACCGTACGTTGAGGCTACGACCGGGGAGCTGTTTTTT	CASSPYVEATTGELFF
TRBV30	-	TRBJ2-7	few	TGTGCCTGGAGTGTACGGGTGGATATCCCCTACGAGCAGTACTTC	CAWSVRVDIPYEQYF
TRBV19	TRBD1	TRBJ1-2	few	TGTGCCAGTAGGACAGGGAGAGAGAACTATGGCTACACCTTC	CASRTGRENYGYTF
TRBV6-1	TRBD1	TRBJ1-2	few	TGTGCCAGCAGTACCGGGACAGGGGCCTATGGCTACACCTTC	CASSTGTGAYGYTF
TRBV29-1	-	TRBJ2-4	few	TGCAGCGTTGGGATCGCGGGACAGAGAAACATTCAGTACTTC	CSVGIAGQRNIQYF
TRBV29-1	TRBD1	TRBJ1-1	-	TGCAGCGTTTCCCGGGACAGGGTGAACACTGAAGCTTTCTTT	CSVSRDRVNTEAFF
TRBV7-8	-	TRBJ1-6	few	TGTGCCAGCAGCGGGGCAACAGGTTCTAATTCACCCCTCCACTTT	CASSGATGSNSPLHF
TRBV28	-	TRBJ1-2	few	TGTGCCAGCAGCCCTAACTATGGCTACACCTTC	CASSPNYGYTF
TRBV5-7	TRBD1	TRBJ2-2	-	TGTGCCAGCAGCTTCCAGGGACAGGGATTTACCGGGGAGCTGTTTTTT	CASSFQGQGFTGELFF
TRBV7-9	TRBD2	TRBJ2-7	-	TGCGCCAGCAGCCAAGATATAACCGGCGGGAGTGCCTACGAGCAGTACTTC	CASSQDITGGSAYEQYF
TRBV4-2	-	TRBJ2-5	-	TGTGCCAGCAGCCAAGAGGACAGTACCGCTTGGGGGACCCAGTACTTC	CASSQEDSTAWGTQYF
TRBV7-9	-	TRBJ2-5	few	TGTGCCAGCAGCTTATTCGGCAGCCAAGAGACCCAGTACTTC	CASSLFGSQETQYF
TRBV27	TRBD2	TRBJ2-1	-	TGTGCCAGCAGTCCATACAGGACCGGGACTAGCGGGTACAATGAGCAGTTCTTC	CASSPYRTGTSGYNEQFF
TRBV20-1	-	TRBJ2-5	-	TGCAGTGCTAGACAGGGGGAGACCCAGTACTTC	CSARQGETQYF
TRBV5-1	-	TRBJ1-2	-	TGCGCCAGCAGCGTCGGGACATTCGAGGGCTACACCTTC	CASSVGTFEGYTF
TRBV30	-	TRBJ2-7	few	TGTGCCTGGAGTACAATGGCCGGGGATAGGTACGAGCAGTACTTC	CAWSTMAGDRYEQYF
TRBV29-1	TRBD2	TRBJ2-1	-	TGCAGCGTTGCAACGAGACTAGCGGGCAATGAGCAGTTCTTC	CSVATRLAGNEQFF
TRBV28	-	TRBJ1-5	-	TGTGCCAGCAGGCAGACAGGTTTGCAGCCCCAGCATTTT	CASRQTGLQPQHF
TRBV9	-	TRBJ2-1	-	TGTGCCAGCACTCAAGGAGGGAGCTCCTACAATGAGCAGTTCTTC	CASTQGGSSYNEQFF
TRBV7-3	TRBD1	TRBJ1-2	-	TGTGCCAGCAGCTCCGCCGGGACAGGGAACTATGGCTACACCTTC	CASSSAGTGNYGYTF
TRBV10-3	TRBD1	TRBJ1-2	few	TGTGCCATCAGTGAGCCCGGGACAGGAGATGGCTACACCTTC	CAISEPGTGDGYTF
TRBV4-3	TRBD1	TRBJ2-7	-	TGCGCCAGCAGCCAAGTCGGGACAGCCCGAGGCCGCGAGCAGTACTTC	CASSQVGTARGREQYF